Described below is a single T cell receptor (beta chain) sequence and its context. The sample is drawn from a study of blood T cell repertoires in COVID-19. Study at large: The United States, Italy and Spain supplied acute and convalescent COVID-19 samples. The cDNA or gDNA used as material had been derived from T cells, B-cell-depleted T cells, or PBMCs.

The authors' processing: Reference gene primer amplification gave nucleated cell count estimates. Generated by immunoSEQ multiplex PCR, the TCRdb table keeps only in-frame clones and is missing some. From that table come the V and J calls and clone size; the DNA was used to work out D and trimming. This repertoire shows fewer than 130,000 clones, around 80% found once; its top ten account for 20% to 25%. V was trimmed by 6 bases and J by 7 bases, leaving 10 bases between them. The CDR3 extends over 12 amino acids. Germline V lookup: CDR1 SNHLY, CDR2 FYNNEI. The TCR was taken from a man between 65 and 80 years old with active or convalescent COVID-19. Sequencing was done on a sample of peripheral blood. V is TRBV2 and J is TRBJ1-5; tentatively, D is TRBD1 (5 bases). The CDR3 region has the DNA TGTGCCAGCAGCAGGGTGGCGCAGCCCCAGCATTTT. This sequence encodes CASSRVAQPQHF.